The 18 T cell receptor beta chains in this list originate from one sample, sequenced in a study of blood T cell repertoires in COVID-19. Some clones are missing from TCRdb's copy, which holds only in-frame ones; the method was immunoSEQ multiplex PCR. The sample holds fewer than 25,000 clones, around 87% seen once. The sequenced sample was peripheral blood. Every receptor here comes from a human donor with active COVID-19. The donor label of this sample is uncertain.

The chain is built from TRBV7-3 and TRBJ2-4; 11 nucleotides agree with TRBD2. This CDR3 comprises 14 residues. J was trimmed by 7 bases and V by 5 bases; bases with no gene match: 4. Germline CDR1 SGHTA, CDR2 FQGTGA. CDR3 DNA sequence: TGTGCCAGCAGCAAGACTAGCGGGGATAACATTCAGTACTTC. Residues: CASSKTSGDNIQYF.

The CDR3 region is CASSPQGQNTEAFF. CDR3 DNA sequence: TGTGCCAGCAGCCCGCAGGGTCAGAACACTGAAGCTTTCTTT. The chain has TRBV11-3 and TRBJ1-1; D perhaps matches TRBD1 (5 bases). Germline-derived CDR1 and CDR2 are SGHNT and YENEEA. This CDR3 is 14 amino acids long. Trimming stripped 5 bases from V and 1 base from J, with 11 bases between.

CDR3 loop: CASSTTIRAGALGEQYF. The CDR3 bases are TGTGCCAGCAGCACAACTATCAGAGCGGGAGCCCTGGGGGAGCAGTACTTC. This chain joins TRBV11-2 and TRBJ2-7; 8 nucleotides match TRBD2. The V gene end was trimmed by 5 bases and the J gene end by 7 bases; junction bases not matched to a gene: 19. Germline values: CDR1 SGHAT, CDR2 FQNNGV. The CDR3 length is 17 residues. Looking up the rest from reference TRBV11-2 and TRBJ2-7 gives the full variable domain: EAGVAQSPRYKIIEKRQSVAFWCNPISGHATLYWYQQILGQGPKLLIQFQNNGVVDDSQLPKDRFSAERLKGVDSTLKIQPAKLEDSAVYLCASSTTIRAGALGEQYFGPGTRLTVT.

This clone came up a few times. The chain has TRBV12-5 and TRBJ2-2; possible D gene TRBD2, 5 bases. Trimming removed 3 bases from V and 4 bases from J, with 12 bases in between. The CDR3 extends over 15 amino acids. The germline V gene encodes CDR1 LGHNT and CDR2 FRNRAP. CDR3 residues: CASGLGMGSTGELFF. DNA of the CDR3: TGTGCTAGTGGTTTAGGCATGGGGAGCACCGGGGAGCTGTTTTTT.

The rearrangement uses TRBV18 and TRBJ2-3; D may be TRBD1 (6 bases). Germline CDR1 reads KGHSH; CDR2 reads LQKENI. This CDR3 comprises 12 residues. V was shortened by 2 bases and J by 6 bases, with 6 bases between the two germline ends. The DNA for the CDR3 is TGTGCCAGCTCACCAAGGGGGGATACGCAGTATTTT. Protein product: CASSPRGDTQYF.

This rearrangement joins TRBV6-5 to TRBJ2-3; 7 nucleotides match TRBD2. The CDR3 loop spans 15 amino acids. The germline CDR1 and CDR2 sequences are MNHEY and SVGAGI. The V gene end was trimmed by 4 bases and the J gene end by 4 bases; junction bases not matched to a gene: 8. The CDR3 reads CASSSLADLPDTQYF. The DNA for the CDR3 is TGTGCCAGCAGTTCCCTAGCGGACCTCCCAGATACGCAGTATTTT.

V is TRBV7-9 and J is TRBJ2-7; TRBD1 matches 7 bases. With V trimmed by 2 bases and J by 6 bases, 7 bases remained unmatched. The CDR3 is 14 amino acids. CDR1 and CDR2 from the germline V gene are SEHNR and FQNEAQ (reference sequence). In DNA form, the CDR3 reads TGTGCCAGCAGCTTACAGACAGGGTTCGGCGAGCAGTACTTC. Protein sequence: CASSLQTGFGEQYF.

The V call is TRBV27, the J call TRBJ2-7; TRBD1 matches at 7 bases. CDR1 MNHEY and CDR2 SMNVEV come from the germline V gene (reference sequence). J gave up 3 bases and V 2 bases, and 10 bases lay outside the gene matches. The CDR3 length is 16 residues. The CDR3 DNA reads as TGTGCCAGCAGTTTAAGGACAGGAAGCTCACTCTACGAGCAGTACTTC. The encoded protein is CASSLRTGSSLYEQYF.

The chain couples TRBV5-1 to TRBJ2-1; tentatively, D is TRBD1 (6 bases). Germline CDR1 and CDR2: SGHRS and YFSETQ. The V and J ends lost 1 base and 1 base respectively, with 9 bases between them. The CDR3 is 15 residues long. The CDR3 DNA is TGCGCCAGCAGCTTGTACAGGGATTCCTACAATGAGCAGTTCTTC. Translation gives CASSLYRDSYNEQFF.

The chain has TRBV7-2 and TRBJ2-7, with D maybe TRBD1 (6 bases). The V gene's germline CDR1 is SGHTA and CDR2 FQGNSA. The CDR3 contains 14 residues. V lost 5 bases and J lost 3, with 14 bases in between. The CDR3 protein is CASSETTGHYEQYF. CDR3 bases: TGTGCCAGCAGCGAAACCACAGGGCACTACGAGCAGTACTTC.

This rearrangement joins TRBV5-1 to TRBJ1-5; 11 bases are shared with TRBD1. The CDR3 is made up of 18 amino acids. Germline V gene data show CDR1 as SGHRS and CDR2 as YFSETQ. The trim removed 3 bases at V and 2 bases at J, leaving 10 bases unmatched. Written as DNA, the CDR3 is TGCGCCAGCAGCTCCCGGGACAGGGGGGGAGTTGGCAATCAGCCCCAGCATTTT. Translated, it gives CASSSRDRGGVGNQPQHF.

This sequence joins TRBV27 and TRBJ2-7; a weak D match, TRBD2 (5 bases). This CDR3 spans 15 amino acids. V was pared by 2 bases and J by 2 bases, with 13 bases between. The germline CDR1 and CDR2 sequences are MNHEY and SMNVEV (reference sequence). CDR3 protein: CASSLEGSSTYEQYF. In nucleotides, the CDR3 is TGTGCCAGCAGTTTAGAGGGCAGCTCCACCTACGAGCAGTACTTC.

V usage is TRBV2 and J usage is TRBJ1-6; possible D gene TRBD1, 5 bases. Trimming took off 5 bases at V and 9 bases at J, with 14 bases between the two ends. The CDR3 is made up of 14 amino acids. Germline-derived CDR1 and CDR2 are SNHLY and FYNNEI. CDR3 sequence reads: CASSRGDGGSPLHF. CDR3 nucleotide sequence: TGTGCCAGCAGTCGAGGGGACGGGGGTTCACCCCTCCACTTT.

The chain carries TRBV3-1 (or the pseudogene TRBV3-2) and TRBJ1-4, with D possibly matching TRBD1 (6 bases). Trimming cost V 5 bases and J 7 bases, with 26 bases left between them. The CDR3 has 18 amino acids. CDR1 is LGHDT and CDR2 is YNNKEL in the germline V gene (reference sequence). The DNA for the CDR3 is TGTGCCAGCAGCTCCGGACAGTCAAATTTCGGTTCTGGTGAAAAACTGTTTTTT. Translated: CASSSGQSNFGSGEKLFF.

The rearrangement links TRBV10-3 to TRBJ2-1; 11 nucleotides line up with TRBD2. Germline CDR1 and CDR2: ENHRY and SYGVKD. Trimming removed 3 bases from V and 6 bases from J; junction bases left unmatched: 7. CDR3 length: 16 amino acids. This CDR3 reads CAISESGTSGLNEQFF. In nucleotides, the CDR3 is TGTGCCATCAGTGAATCCGGGACTAGCGGTCTCAATGAGCAGTTCTTC.

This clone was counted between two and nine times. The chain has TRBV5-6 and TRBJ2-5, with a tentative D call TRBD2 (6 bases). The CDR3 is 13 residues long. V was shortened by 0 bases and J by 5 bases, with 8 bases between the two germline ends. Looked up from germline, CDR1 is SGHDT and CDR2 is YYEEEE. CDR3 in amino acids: CASSLGTMETQYF. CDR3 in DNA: TGTGCCAGCAGCTTGGGGACTATGGAGACCCAGTACTTC.

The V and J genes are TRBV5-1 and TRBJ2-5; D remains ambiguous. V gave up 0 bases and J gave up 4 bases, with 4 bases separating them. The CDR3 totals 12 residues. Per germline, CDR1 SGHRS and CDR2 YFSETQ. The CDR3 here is CASSLAGETQYF. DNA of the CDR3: TGCGCCAGCAGCTTGGCCGGAGAGACCCAGTACTTC. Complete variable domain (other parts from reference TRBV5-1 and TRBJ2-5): KAGVTQTPRYLIKTRGQQVTLSCSPISGHRSVSWYQQTPGQGLQFLFEYFSETQRNKGNFPGRFSGRQFSNSRSEMNVSTLELGDSALYLCASSLAGETQYFGPGTRLLVL.

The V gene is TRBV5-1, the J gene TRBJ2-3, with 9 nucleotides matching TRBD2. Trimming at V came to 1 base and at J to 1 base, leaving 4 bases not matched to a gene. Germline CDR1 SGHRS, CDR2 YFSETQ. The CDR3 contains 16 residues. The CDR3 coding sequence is TGCGCCAGCAGCTTGTTAGCTAGCGGGGGCACAGATACGCAGTATTTT. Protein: CASSLLASGGTDTQYF.